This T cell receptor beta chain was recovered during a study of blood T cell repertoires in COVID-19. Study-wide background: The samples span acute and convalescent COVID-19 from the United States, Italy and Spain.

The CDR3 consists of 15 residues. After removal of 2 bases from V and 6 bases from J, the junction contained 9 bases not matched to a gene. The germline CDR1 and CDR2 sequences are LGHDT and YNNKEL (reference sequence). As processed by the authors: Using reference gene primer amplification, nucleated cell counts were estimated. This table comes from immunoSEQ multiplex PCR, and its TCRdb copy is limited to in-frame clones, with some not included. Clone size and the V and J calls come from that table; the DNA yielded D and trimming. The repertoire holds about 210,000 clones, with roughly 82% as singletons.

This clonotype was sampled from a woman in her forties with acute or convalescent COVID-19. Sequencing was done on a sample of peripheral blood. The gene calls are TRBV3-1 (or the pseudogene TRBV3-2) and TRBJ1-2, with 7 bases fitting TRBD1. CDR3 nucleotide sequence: TGTGCCAGCAGCCAACTGTTTACAGGGGCTCATGGCTACACCTTC. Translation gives CASSQLFTGAHGYTF.